The T cell receptor (beta chain) described here comes from a study of Ad26.COV2.S vaccination and SARS-CoV-2 variants. General observations from the study: TCR breadth and depth analyses may have underestimated total T cell responses.

This CDR3 spans 15 amino acids. CDR1 and CDR2 from the germline V gene are SGHNT and YYREEE (reference sequence). With V trimmed by 5 bases and J by 5 bases, 12 bases remained unmatched. On this clone: Antigen unknown.

Measured with immunoSEQ multiplex PCR; TCRdb has only the in-frame clones, and not every one. Of some 350,000 clones listed, about 90% are singletons. The V gene is TRBV5-4, the J gene TRBJ2-5; 7 nucleotides align to TRBD1. This sequence originates from a human donor who had recovered from COVID-19. The sample consisted of peripheral blood, taken after recovery from COVID-19. CDR3 sequence: CASRAARGFGETQYF. The CDR3 bases are TGTGCCAGCAGGGCCGCCAGGGGGTTTGGGGAGACCCAGTACTTC.